The 22 T cell receptor beta chains presented below share a single source sample, sequenced in a study of shared clonotypes between healthy human individuals. TCRdb's copy holds only in-frame clones and misses some; the assay was immunoSEQ multiplex PCR. The data show some 1 million clones, about 74% seen once. Input material: memory CD4+ T cells sorted from blood. Subset noted: CD45RA-negative fraction. Receptors originate from a man aged 18 to 30 in good health.

This clone was observed many times. V and J are TRBV5-1 and TRBJ2-3; D perhaps matches TRBD2 (6 bases). The CDR3 runs to 15 residues. Germline assignment: CDR1 SGHRS and CDR2 YFSETQ. Trimming shortened V by 4 bases and J by 6 bases, and 18 bases separated the two germline ends. Here the CDR3 DNA reads TGCGCCAGCAGCGGGGACTCTCGGGGGACGGATACGCAGTATTTT. It is translated as CASSGDSRGTDTQYF.

The chain employs TRBV5-4 and TRBJ2-3; 12 bases are shared with TRBD2. CDR3 length: 19 residues. Germline-derived CDR1 and CDR2 are SGHNT and YYREEE (reference sequence). V was pared by 2 bases and J by 6 bases, with 16 bases of the junction left unmatched. CDR3 sequence: CASSLEVLAGGTLVDTQYF. The DNA of the CDR3 is TGTGCCAGCAGCTTAGAAGTTCTAGCGGGGGGGACTTTAGTGGATACGCAGTATTTT.

V usage is TRBV5-1 and J usage is TRBJ1-5; D not certain. Deletions cut 3 bases from V and 5 bases from J, with 9 bases between. The CDR3 extends over 13 amino acids. CDR1 and CDR2 (germline): SGHRS, YFSETQ. The CDR3 region has the DNA TGCGCCAGCAGCTCCCTCGGGGATCAGCCCCAGCATTTT. This gives the protein CASSSLGDQPQHF.

This clone has a single count. The V and J genes are TRBV30 and TRBJ2-5; D not resolved. The J call may not be correct, given that the DNA end is closer to TRBJ2-7. The CDR3 has 11 residues. CDR1 GTSNPN and CDR2 SVGIG come from the germline V gene (reference sequence). This CDR3 reads CASSIHYEQYF. In DNA, the CDR3 is TGTGCCTCAAGCATCCACTACGAGCAGTACTTC.

V gene TRBV5-4 combines with J gene TRBJ2-3; 13 bases line up with TRBD2. This CDR3 spans 17 amino acids. Unmatched junction bases numbered 7, after V lost 4 bases and J lost 2 bases. From germline, CDR1 is SGHNT and CDR2 YYREEE (reference sequence). The DNA of the CDR3 is TGTGCCAGCAGCGGCGCCACTAGCGGGAGGGACACAGATACGCAGTATTTT. Residues: CASSGATSGRDTDTQYF.

This clone was seen many times. The identical CDR3 is also encoded by other nucleotide sequences in the sample. J is TRBJ2-5 and V is TRBV28, with 7 bases identical to TRBD1. Germline trimming cut 8 bases from V and 1 base from J; bases unmatched to any gene: 7. The length of the CDR3 is 14 residues. Germline-derived CDR1 and CDR2 are MDHEN and SYDVKM. This CDR3 reads CASLTGLGQETQYF. In nucleotides, the CDR3 is TGTGCCAGCTTGACAGGGTTAGGCCAAGAGACCCAGTACTTC.

The chain has TRBV30 and TRBJ2-3, with D perhaps TRBD1 or TRBD2 (6 bases each). CDR1 is GTSNPN, CDR2 SVGIG, per germline (reference sequence). This CDR3 is built from 13 residues. V lost 8 bases, J lost 6 bases, and 18 bases lay in between. The DNA for the CDR3 is TGTGCCGGCGGGGCAGGGGAATTGGATACGCAGTATTTT. It specifies CAGGAGELDTQYF.

The CDR3 bases are TGTGCCAGCAGCATCGGGACAGGGGCCTACGAGCAGTACTTC. It codes for CASSIGTGAYEQYF. The chain links TRBV5-5 to TRBJ2-7; 10 nucleotides agree with TRBD1. In germline, CDR1 is SGHKS, CDR2 YYEKEE (reference sequence). This CDR3 contains 14 residues. The V and J ends lost 4 bases and 2 bases, in that order; junction bases with no gene match: 3. Using reference TRBV5-5 and TRBJ2-7 for the parts outside the CDR3, the full variable domain is DAGVTQSPTHLIKTRGQQVTLRCSPISGHKSVSWYQQVLGQGPQFIFQYYEKEERGRGNFPDRFSARQFPNYSSELNVNALLLGDSALYLCASSIGTGAYEQYFGPGTRLTVT.

The V and J genes are TRBV7-8 and TRBJ2-7; 9 positions agree with TRBD2. CDR1 and CDR2 (germline): SGHVS, FQNEAQ. This CDR3 comprises 13 residues. Trimming removed 1 base from V and 12 bases from J; junction bases left unmatched: 7. As DNA, the CDR3 is TGTGCCAGCAGCTTAGAAAAGCGGGAGGTACTGTACTTC. Its translation: CASSLEKREVLYF.

This clone was seen a few times. This chain connects TRBV7-3 to TRBJ2-2; either TRBD1 or TRBD2 may supply D (5 bases each). Germline-derived CDR1 and CDR2 are SGHTA and FQGTGA. Between the trimmed V and J ends, which lost 5 bases and 1 base, there was a span of 14 bases. The CDR3 runs 16 residues. This CDR3 is CASSPYEGRNTGELFF. CDR3 bases: TGTGCCAGCAGCCCCTATGAGGGGCGGAACACCGGGGAGCTGTTTTTT.

The rearrangement uses TRBV19 and TRBJ1-3, with no clear D. The CDR3 sequence is 15 residues long. Germline loops: CDR1 LNHDA, CDR2 SQIVND (reference sequence). V lost 3 bases and J lost 0, with 9 bases in between. CDR3 DNA: TGTGCCAGTAGTATTCTGGCGAGCTCTGGAAACACCATATATTTT. Translation gives CASSILASSGNTIYF.

This chain uses TRBV7-2 with TRBJ2-3, with TRBD1 matching 7 bases. The CDR3 length is 17 residues. Per the germline V gene, CDR1 is SGHTA and CDR2 is FQGNSA. Germline trimming cut 1 base from V and 5 bases from J; bases unmatched to any gene: 12. The CDR3 nucleotides are TGTGCCAGCAGCTTAGGTCAGGGGGTTAGGATGGGAGATACGCAGTATTTT. It is translated as CASSLGQGVRMGDTQYF.

This chain links TRBV6-1 with TRBJ2-3, with D possibly being TRBD1 (6 bases). The CDR3 loop spans 13 amino acids. The germline V and J ends were trimmed by 3 bases and 7 bases, with 11 bases remaining between them. Germline CDR1 MNHNS, CDR2 SASEGT. CDR3 in amino acids: CASSESGANTQYF. Written as DNA, the CDR3 is TGTGCCAGCAGTGAGTCAGGGGCGAATACGCAGTATTTT.

V gene TRBV6-1 combines with J gene TRBJ2-3; D is unclear. V lost 4 bases, J lost 4 bases, and 9 bases lay in between. CDR1 MNHNS and CDR2 SASEGT come from the germline V gene. The CDR3 spans 13 residues. The DNA for the CDR3 is TGTGCCAGCAGTGGGGGTTTCGCAGATACGCAGTATTTT. The encoded protein is CASSGGFADTQYF.

The V gene is TRBV7-9, the J gene TRBJ2-5; D is perhaps TRBD1 (6 bases). Germline loops: CDR1 SEHNR, CDR2 FQNEAQ (reference sequence). The CDR3 spans 13 residues. With 6 bases removed from V and 5 bases from J, the gap between germline ends came to 13 bases. The DNA for the CDR3 is TGTGCCAGCAGAAATACAGGGTCCGAGACCCAGTACTTC. Protein product: CASRNTGSETQYF.

The V and J genes are TRBV27 and TRBJ2-3; 11 bases align to TRBD2. Germline V lookup: CDR1 MNHEY, CDR2 SMNVEV (reference sequence). V shed 5 bases and J 4 bases; nucleotides not matched to a gene: 5. CDR3 length equals 15 residues. The CDR3, as DNA: TGTGCCAGCAGTATTGTAGCGGGAGGGCCAGATACGCAGTATTTT. Translating it yields CASSIVAGGPDTQYF.

The J gene is TRBJ2-3, the V gene TRBV4-3; possibly TRBD2 for D (6 bases). In germline, CDR1 is LGHNA, CDR2 YSLEER. Trimming took 2 bases from V and 1 from J, leaving 16 bases between them. This CDR3 has 17 residues. In DNA form, the CDR3 reads TGCGCCAGCAGCCAAAATCTTCCGGGAGACGGCACAGATACGCAGTATTTT. It is translated as CASSQNLPGDGTDTQYF.

This clone was seen at least ten times. Other DNA sequences within the sample encode an identical CDR3. The chain joins TRBV4-3 to TRBJ2-7, with TRBD2 identical over 8 bases. The germline gives CDR1 LGHNA, CDR2 YSLEER. J was trimmed by 4 bases and V by 1 base; bases with no gene match: 3. This CDR3 contains 14 residues. CDR3 loop: CASSQGSGSYEQYF. CDR3 DNA: TGCGCCAGCAGCCAAGGGAGCGGGAGTTACGAGCAGTACTTC.

This chain joins TRBV27 and TRBJ2-7, with D tentatively TRBD1 (6 bases). Germline CDR1 is MNHEY and CDR2 is SMNVEV (reference sequence). This CDR3 contains 15 residues. V was pared by 2 bases and J by 2 bases, with 13 bases between. CDR3 protein: CASSLGGSRTYEQYF. The CDR3 nucleotides are TGTGCCAGCAGTTTAGGGGGCTCGCGAACCTACGAGCAGTACTTC.

This clone was picked up a small number of times. The rearrangement uses TRBV7-6 and TRBJ2-5, with 12 bases fitting TRBD2. Germline lookup yields CDR1 SGHVS and CDR2 FNYEAQ. With V trimmed by 0 bases and J by 7 bases, 15 bases remained unmatched. This CDR3 contains 19 residues. Here the CDR3 DNA reads TGTGCCAGCAGCTTAGCGTTCCTAGCGGGAGGGACCCGGGGAGGGACCCAGTACTTC. Amino acid sequence: CASSLAFLAGGTRGGTQYF.

The V and J genes are TRBV4-1 and TRBJ2-5, with 11 positions matching TRBD1. The CDR3 loop spans 16 amino acids. The trim removed 3 bases at V and 5 bases at J, leaving 8 bases unmatched. Per the germline V gene, CDR1 is MGHRA and CDR2 is YSYEKL. CDR3 in DNA: TGCGCCAGCAGCCAGGAAGGACAGGGGGCATATGAGACCCAGTACTTC. Encoded protein: CASSQEGQGAYETQYF.

The V gene is TRBV6-1, the J gene TRBJ2-1; 8 nucleotides align to TRBD1. Germline CDR1 MNHNS, CDR2 SASEGT. The CDR3 length is 15 residues. V trimming: 6 bases; J trimming: 7 bases; junction bases outside the gene matches: 11. DNA for the CDR3: TGTGCCAGCAGAGAAAGGGACAGGCGAACTAATGAGCAGTTCTTC. Its translation is CASRERDRRTNEQFF.